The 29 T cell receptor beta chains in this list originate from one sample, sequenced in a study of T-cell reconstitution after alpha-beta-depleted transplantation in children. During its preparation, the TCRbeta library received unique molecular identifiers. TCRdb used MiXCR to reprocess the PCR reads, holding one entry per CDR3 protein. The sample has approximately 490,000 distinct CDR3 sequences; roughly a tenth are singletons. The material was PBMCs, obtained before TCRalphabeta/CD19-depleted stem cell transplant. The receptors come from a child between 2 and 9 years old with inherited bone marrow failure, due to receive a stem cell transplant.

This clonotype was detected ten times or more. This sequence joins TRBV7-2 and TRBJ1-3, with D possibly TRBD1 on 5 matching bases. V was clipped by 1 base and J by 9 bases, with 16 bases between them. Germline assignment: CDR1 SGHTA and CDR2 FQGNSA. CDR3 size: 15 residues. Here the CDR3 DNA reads TGTGCCAGCAGCTTAGTCGGGGGACCTTCAAGCACCATATATTTT. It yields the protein CASSLVGGPSSTIYF.

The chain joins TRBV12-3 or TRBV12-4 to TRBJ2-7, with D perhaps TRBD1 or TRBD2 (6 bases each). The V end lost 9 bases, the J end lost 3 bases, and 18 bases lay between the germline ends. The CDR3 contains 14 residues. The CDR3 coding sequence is TGTGCCAGTCAGAGGGGGGACGGGCTCTACGAGCAGTACTTC. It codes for CASQRGDGLYEQYF.

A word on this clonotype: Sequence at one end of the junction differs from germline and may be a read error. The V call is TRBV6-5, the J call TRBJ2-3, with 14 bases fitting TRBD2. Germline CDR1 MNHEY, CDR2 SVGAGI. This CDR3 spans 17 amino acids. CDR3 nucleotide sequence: TGTGCCAGCAGTTACCTGCGACTAGCGGGAGGGGGTGATACGCAGTGTTTT. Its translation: CASSYLRLAGGGDTQCF.

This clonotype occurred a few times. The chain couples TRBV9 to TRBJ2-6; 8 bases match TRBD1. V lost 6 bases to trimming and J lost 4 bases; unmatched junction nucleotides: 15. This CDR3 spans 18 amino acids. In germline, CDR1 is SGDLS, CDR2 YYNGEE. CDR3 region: CASTKGRTGSSGANVLTF. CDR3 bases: TGTGCCAGCACCAAAGGGCGGACAGGGTCGTCCGGGGCCAACGTCCTGACTTTC.

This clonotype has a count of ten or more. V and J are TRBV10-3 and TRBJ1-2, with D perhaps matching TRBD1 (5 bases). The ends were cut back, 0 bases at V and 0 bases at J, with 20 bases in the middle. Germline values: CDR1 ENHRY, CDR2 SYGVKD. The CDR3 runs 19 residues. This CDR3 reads CAISESISGGGLTNYGYTF. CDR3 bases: TGTGCCATCAGTGAGTCGATTAGCGGCGGGGGTCTGACTAACTATGGCTACACCTTC.

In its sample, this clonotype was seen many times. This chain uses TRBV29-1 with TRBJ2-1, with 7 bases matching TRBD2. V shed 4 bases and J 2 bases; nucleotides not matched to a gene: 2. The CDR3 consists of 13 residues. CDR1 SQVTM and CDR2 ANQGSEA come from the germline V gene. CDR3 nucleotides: TGCAGCGTTGGGGGACTACCCTACAATGAGCAGTTCTTC. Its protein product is CSVGGLPYNEQFF.

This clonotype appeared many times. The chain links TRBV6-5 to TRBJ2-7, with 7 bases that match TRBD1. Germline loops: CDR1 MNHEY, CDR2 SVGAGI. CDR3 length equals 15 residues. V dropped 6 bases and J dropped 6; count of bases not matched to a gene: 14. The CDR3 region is CASSKLGQLGTEQYF. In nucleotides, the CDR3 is TGTGCCAGCAGCAAACTGGGACAGCTGGGGACCGAGCAGTACTTC.

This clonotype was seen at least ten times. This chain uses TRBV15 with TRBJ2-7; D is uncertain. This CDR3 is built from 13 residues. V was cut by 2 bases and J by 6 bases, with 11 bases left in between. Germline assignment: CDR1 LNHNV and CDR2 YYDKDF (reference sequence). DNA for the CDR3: TGTGCCACCAGCAGATCCCTCCGTTCCGAGCAGTACTTC. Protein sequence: CATSRSLRSEQYF.

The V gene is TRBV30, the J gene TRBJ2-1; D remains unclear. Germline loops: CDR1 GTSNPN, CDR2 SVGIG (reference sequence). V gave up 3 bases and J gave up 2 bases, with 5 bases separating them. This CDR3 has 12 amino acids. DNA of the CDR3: TGTGCCTGGAGCTACGCCTACAATGAGCAGTTCTTC. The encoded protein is CAWSYAYNEQFF. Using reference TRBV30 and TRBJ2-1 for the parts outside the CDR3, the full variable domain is SQTIHQWPATLVQPVGSPLSLECTVEGTSNPNLYWYRQAAGRGLQLLFYSVGIGQISSEVPQNLSASRPQDRQFILSSKKLLLSDSGFYLCAWSYAYNEQFFGPGTRLTVL.

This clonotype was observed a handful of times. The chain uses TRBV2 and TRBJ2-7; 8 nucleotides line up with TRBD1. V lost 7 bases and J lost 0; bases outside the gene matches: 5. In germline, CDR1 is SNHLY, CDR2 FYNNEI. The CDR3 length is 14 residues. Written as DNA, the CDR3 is TGTGCCAGCAAAGTCACAGGGGGCTCCTACGAGCAGTACTTC. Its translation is CASKVTGGSYEQYF.

This CDR3 reads CATLGSGINEQFF. The CDR3 region has the DNA TGTGCCACCCTGGGTAGCGGTATCAATGAGCAGTTCTTC. The chain recombines TRBV28 with TRBJ2-1, with TRBD2 as a possible D gene (6 bases). Per germline, CDR1 MDHEN and CDR2 SYDVKM. This CDR3 is 13 amino acids long. The V end lost 10 bases, the J end lost 6 bases, and 16 bases lay between the germline ends.

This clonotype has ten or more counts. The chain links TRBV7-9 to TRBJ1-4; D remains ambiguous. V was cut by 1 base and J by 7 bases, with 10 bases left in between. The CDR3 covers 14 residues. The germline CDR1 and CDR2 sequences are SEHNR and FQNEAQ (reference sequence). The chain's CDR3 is CASSLGRGSEKLFF. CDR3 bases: TGTGCCAGCAGCTTAGGTCGGGGTTCTGAAAAACTGTTTTTT. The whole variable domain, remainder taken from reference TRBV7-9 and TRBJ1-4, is DTGVSQNPRHKITKRGQNVTFRCDPISEHNRLYWYRQTLGQGPEFLTYFQNEAQLEKSRLLSDRFSAERPKGSFSTLEIQRTEQGDSAMYLCASSLGRGSEKLFFGSGTQLSVL.

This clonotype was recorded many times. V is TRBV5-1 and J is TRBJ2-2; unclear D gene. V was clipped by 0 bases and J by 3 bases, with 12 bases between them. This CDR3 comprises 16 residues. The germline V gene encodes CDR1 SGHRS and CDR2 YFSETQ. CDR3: CASSLAVTGDTGELFF. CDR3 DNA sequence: TGCGCCAGCAGCTTGGCCGTCACTGGGGACACCGGGGAGCTGTTTTTT.

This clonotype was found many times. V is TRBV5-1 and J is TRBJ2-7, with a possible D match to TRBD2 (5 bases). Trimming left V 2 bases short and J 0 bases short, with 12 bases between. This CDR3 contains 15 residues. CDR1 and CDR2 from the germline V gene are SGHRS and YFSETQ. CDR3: CASSLTSTSSYEQYF. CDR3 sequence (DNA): TGCGCCAGCAGCTTAACATCTACTAGCTCCTACGAGCAGTACTTC.

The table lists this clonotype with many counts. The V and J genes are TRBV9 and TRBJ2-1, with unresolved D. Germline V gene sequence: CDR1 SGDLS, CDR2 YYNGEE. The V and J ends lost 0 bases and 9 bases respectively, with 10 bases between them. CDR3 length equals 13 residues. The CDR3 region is CASSVVELSEQFF. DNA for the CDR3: TGTGCCAGCAGCGTAGTAGAGTTAAGTGAGCAGTTCTTC.

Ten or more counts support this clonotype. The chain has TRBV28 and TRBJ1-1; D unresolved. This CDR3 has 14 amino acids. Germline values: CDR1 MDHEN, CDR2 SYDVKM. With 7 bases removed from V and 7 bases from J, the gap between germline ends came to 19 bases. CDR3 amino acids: CASIPTLGRHEAFF. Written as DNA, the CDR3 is TGTGCCAGCATCCCCACCTTGGGCAGGCATGAAGCTTTCTTT.

CDR3 coding DNA: TGTGCCAGCTCACCCATCGCCGGGACAGGGGTGTACACTGAAGCTTTCTTT. This gives the protein CASSPIAGTGVYTEAFF. The chain recombines TRBV18 with TRBJ1-1; 10 bases line up with TRBD1. V was pared by 3 bases and J by 3 bases, with 10 bases of the junction left unmatched. Germline lookup yields CDR1 KGHSH and CDR2 LQKENI. This CDR3 region has 17 residues. Together with reference TRBV18 and TRBJ1-1, the CDR3 gives the full variable domain: NAGVMQNPRHLVRRRGQEARLRCSPMKGHSHVYWYRQLPEEGLKFMVYLQKENIIDESGMPKERFSAEFPKEGPSILRIQQVVRGDSAAYFCASSPIAGTGVYTEAFFGQGTRLTVV.

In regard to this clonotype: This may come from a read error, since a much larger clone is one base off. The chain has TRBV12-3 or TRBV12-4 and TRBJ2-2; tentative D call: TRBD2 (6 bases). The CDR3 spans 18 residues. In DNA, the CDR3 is TGTACCAGCAGTTTTCGAGTAGCGGAGACCCTTAACACCGGGGAGCTGTTTTTT. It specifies CTSSFRVAETLNTGELFF.

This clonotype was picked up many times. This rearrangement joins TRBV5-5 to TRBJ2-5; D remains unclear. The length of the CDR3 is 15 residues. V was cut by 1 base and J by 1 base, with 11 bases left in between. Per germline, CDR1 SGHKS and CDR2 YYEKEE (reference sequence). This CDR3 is CASSLRPPSQETQYF. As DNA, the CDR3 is TGTGCCAGCAGCTTGAGGCCCCCGTCCCAAGAGACCCAGTACTTC. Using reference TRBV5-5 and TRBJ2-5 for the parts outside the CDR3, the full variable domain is DAGVTQSPTHLIKTRGQQVTLRCSPISGHKSVSWYQQVLGQGPQFIFQYYEKEERGRGNFPDRFSARQFPNYSSELNVNALLLGDSALYLCASSLRPPSQETQYFGPGTRLLVL.

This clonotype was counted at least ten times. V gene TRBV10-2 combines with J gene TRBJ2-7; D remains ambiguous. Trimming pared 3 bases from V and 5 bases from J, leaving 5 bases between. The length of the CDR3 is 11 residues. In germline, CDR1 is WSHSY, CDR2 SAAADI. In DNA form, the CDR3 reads TGCGCCAGCAGTGATGGCCACGAGCAGTACTTC. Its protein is CASSDGHEQYF.

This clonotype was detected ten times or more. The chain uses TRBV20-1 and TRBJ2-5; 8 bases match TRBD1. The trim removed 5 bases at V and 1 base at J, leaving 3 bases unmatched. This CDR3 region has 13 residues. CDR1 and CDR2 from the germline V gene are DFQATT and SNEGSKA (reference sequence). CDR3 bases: TGCAGTGCTTTGGGGACAGGCCAAGAGACCCAGTACTTC. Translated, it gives CSALGTGQETQYF.

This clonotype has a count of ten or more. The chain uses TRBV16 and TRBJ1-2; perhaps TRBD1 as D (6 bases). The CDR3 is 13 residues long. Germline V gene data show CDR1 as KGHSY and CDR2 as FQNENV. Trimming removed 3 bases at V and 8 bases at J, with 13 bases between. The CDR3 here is CASSQLNRDGYTF. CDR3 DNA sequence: TGTGCCAGCAGCCAGTTGAACAGGGACGGCTACACCTTC.

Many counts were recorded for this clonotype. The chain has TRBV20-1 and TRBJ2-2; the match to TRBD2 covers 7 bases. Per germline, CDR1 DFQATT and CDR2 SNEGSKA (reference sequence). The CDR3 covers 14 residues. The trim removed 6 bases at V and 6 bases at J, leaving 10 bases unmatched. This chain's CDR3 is CSALSGLAAGELFF. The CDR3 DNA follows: TGCAGTGCGTTATCCGGGCTAGCGGCCGGGGAGCTGTTTTTT.

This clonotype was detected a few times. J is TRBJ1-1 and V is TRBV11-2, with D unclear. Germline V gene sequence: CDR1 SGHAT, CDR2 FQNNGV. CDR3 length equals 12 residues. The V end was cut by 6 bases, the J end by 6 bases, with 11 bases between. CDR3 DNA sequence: TGTGCCAGCAGGGTAGGGATATCTGAAGCTTTCTTT. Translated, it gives CASRVGISEAFF.

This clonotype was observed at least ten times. CDR3 region: CASSVAKGEQFF. The DNA of the CDR3 is TGTGCCAGCAGCGTAGCCAAGGGTGAGCAGTTCTTC. The chain links TRBV9 to TRBJ2-1, with D hard to call. The ends were cut back, 0 bases at V and 9 bases at J, with 7 bases in the middle. The length of the CDR3 is 12 residues. Germline V lookup: CDR1 SGDLS, CDR2 YYNGEE.

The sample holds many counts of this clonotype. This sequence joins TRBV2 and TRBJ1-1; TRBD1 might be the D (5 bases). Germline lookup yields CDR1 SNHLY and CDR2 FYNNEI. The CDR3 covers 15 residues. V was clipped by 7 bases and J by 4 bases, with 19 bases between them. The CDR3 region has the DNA TGTGCCAGCACCCCGGGGGAAGGTCCTCTCACTGAAGCTTTCTTT. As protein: CASTPGEGPLTEAFF.

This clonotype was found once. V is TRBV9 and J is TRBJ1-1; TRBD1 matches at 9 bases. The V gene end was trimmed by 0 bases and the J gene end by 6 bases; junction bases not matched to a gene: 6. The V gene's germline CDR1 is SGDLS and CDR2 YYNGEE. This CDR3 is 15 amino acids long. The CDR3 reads CASSVGVGTGPEAFF. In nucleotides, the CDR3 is TGTGCCAGCAGCGTAGGGGTGGGGACAGGGCCTGAAGCTTTCTTT.

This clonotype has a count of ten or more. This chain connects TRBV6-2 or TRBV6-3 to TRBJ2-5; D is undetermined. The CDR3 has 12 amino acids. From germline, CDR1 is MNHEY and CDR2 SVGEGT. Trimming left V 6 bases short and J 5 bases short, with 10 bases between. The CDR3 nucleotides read TGTGCCAGCAGCCCGTCGGAGGAGACCCAGTACTTC. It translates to CASSPSEETQYF.

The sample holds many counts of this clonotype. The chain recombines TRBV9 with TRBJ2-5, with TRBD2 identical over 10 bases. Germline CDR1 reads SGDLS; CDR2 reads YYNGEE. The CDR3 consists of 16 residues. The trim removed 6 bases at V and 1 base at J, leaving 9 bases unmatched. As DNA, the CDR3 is TGTGCCAGCACCCTTGGACTAGCGGCTTCCCAAGAGACCCAGTACTTC. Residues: CASTLGLAASQETQYF.